Listed below are T cell receptor beta chains from one sample, sequenced in a study of pediatric ulcerative colitis. Only in-frame clones appear in the TCRdb table, and some are missing; sequencing was by immunoSEQ multiplex PCR. The sample lists around 64,000 clones, around 80% occurring once. Sequencing was done on a sample of blood. The receptors come from a boy younger than 18 with moderate ulcerative colitis. Each CDR3 is given with its conserved first and last residue. The order of the fields is D gene, V gene, J gene, clone size, CDR3 DNA, CDR3 protein. The D gene is left open where the match is weak. Clone size is not always given. Where it is, it says once, few, many or a class for expanded clones.

TRBD1,TRBV29-1,TRBJ2-7,-,TGCAGCGTTGGAACAGGGGTTTCCTACGAGCAGTACTTC,CSVGTGVSYEQYF
TRBD2,TRBV18,TRBJ2-7,-,TGTGCCAGCTCACCACCGGGCGGGGGGGCCCACGAGCAGTACTTC,CASSPPGGGAHEQYF
-,TRBV11-2,TRBJ1-1,few,TGTGCCAGCAGCACGGGGACGTTGAACACTGAAGCTTTCTTT,CASSTGTLNTEAFF
-,TRBV18,TRBJ1-1,-,TGTGCCAGCTCACCACCGGGCAGGGGAATGAACACTGAAGCTTTCTTT,CASSPPGRGMNTEAFF
-,TRBV5-1,TRBJ1-2,once,TGCGCCAGCAGCTTGGTTTCAGGATCTGACTATGGCTACACCTTC,CASSLVSGSDYGYTF
-,TRBV15,TRBJ1-5,-,TGTGCCACCAGCTGGTTAGGGACCGGAGGGCCCCAGCATTTT,CATSWLGTGGPQHF
-,TRBV5-1,TRBJ2-6,-,TGCGCCAGCAGCTTGGTCCGGACAGCAGGGGCCAACGTCCTGACTTTC,CASSLVRTAGANVLTF
TRBD2,TRBV6-4,TRBJ2-1,-,TGTGCCAGCAGTGTTCGGGGGGACTACAATGAGCAGTTCTTC,CASSVRGDYNEQFF
-,TRBV2,TRBJ2-1,few,TGTGCGACGCAGCCCCGGGGCCCTCCCTACAATGAGCAGTTCTTC,CATQPRGPPYNEQFF
-,TRBV29-1,TRBJ2-3,-,TGCAGCGCCGGGACCACAGATACGCAGTATTTT,CSAGTTDTQYF
-,TRBV19,TRBJ1-3,-,TGTGCCAGTAGTGAATCAGTTGGAAACACCATATATTTT,CASSESVGNTIYF
-,TRBV10-2,TRBJ2-3,once,TGCGCCAGCAGTGCTATAAGACAGTTCACAGATACGCAGTATTTT,CASSAIRQFTDTQYF
-,TRBV27,TRBJ1-2,-,TGTGCCAGCAGTTTGGATAACTATGGCTACACCTTC,CASSLDNYGYTF
TRBD2,TRBV5-4,TRBJ2-1,-,TGTGCCAGCAGCTTCATAGCGGGGGGGTACAATGAGCAGTTCTTC,CASSFIAGGYNEQFF
TRBD1,TRBV7-8,TRBJ2-3,-,TGTGCCAGCAGCGCCCCCTCTTGGGACAGGGGGCATGGAGATACGCAGTATTTT,CASSAPSWDRGHGDTQYF
-,TRBV5-4,TRBJ1-6,-,TGTGCCAGCAGCTTGGCAGGGTCCAGAACCCCACCCCTCCACTTT,CASSLAGSRTPPLHF
-,TRBV7-9,TRBJ2-3,once,TGTGCCAGCAGCTTAGGGGGGGGGCCCATAGATACGCAGTATTTT,CASSLGGGPIDTQYF
-,TRBV30,TRBJ1-1,few,TGTGCCTGGAGTGTACCTGGGAACACTGAAGCTTTCTTT,CAWSVPGNTEAFF
-,TRBV9,TRBJ2-2,-,TGTGCCAGCAGCGTAACCGACACGACCGGGGAGCTGTTTTTT,CASSVTDTTGELFF
-,TRBV10-3,TRBJ2-3,-,TGTGCCCACGGCCTTACAGGGTCGGAGACAGATACGCAGTATTTT,CAHGLTGSETDTQYF
-,TRBV6-5,TRBJ2-7,-,TGTGCCACCCATTACAGTTACGAGCAGTACTTC,CATHYSYEQYF
TRBD2,TRBV4-1,TRBJ2-1,-,TGCGCCAGCAGCCAAGGGGGATCCGGGACTAGCGGCAGCTCCTACAATGAGCAGTTCTTC,CASSQGGSGTSGSSYNEQFF
TRBD1,TRBV6-5,TRBJ2-7,-,TGTGCCAGCAACCCTACAGGGGGACTTGCTACGGAGCAGTACTTC,CASNPTGGLATEQYF
TRBD1,TRBV6-5,TRBJ2-7,-,TGTGCCAGCAGTTACTCGGGGACAGAGTACTACGAGCAGTACTTC,CASSYSGTEYYEQYF
-,TRBV5-1,TRBJ1-2,-,TGCGCCAGCAGCTTGGGAGGGGTAGCTAACTATGGCTACACCTTC,CASSLGGVANYGYTF
-,TRBV2,TRBJ1-5,few,TGTGCCGCCTCGAGCGTCAGCAATCAGCCCCAGCATTTT,CAASSVSNQPQHF
-,TRBV11-2,TRBJ1-1,-,TGTGCCAGCAGCTTAGGTCCACAGGGGAACACTGAAGCTTTCTTT,CASSLGPQGNTEAFF
-,TRBV30,TRBJ1-5,-,TGTGCCTGGAGTTCACCGTTAGGGGGGGGCAATCAGCCCCAGCATTTT,CAWSSPLGGGNQPQHF
-,TRBV6-5,TRBJ2-7,-,TGTGCCAGCAGTTACACGGCGGGCTACGAGCAGTACTTC,CASSYTAGYEQYF
-,TRBV21-1,TRBJ1-2,once,TGTGCCAGCAGCAAAGGGGAGGGGTTGGAGAGTAGGTACAACACCTATGGCTACACCTTC,CASSKGEGLESRYNTYGYTF
-,TRBV7-2,TRBJ1-5,few,TGTGCCAGCAGCTTATTTTCCCATAGCAATCAGCCCCAGCATTTT,CASSLFSHSNQPQHF
TRBD2,TRBV4-2,TRBJ2-1,-,TGTGCCAGCAACCCAGGATGGCTAGCGGCTAGCTCCTACAATGAGCAGTTCTTC,CASNPGWLAASSYNEQFF
-,TRBV5-1,TRBJ2-2,-,TGCGCCAGCAGCTTGGTTAGGACACCGAACACCGGGGAGCTGTTTTTT,CASSLVRTPNTGELFF
-,TRBV5-1,TRBJ2-7,-,TGCGCCAGCAGCTTGATGGGGGCTGTGTACGAGCAGTACTTC,CASSLMGAVYEQYF
-,TRBV19,TRBJ1-3,-,TGTGCCAGTAGGGTGACAGGTGATAGAAACACCATATATTTT,CASRVTGDRNTIYF
-,TRBV29-1,TRBJ1-1,-,TGCAGTGTCGGGGGGGCGGTGAACACTGAAGCTTTCTTT,CSVGGAVNTEAFF
-,TRBV29-1,TRBJ2-7,-,TGCAGCGTTGGACAGATTTCTAGGGGCCACGAGCAGTACTTC,CSVGQISRGHEQYF
-,TRBV2,TRBJ2-1,-,TGTGCCAGCAGTGAACCTAAGAATGAGCAGTTCTTC,CASSEPKNEQFF
TRBD1,TRBV19,TRBJ2-1,-,TGTGCCAGTAGTATTGGGACAGGGGATCTCGATGAGCAGTTCTTC,CASSIGTGDLDEQFF
-,TRBV27,TRBJ2-7,-,TGTGCCAGCAGTTTTACCAGGAGCTCCTACGAGCAGTACTTC,CASSFTRSSYEQYF